The 23 T cell receptor beta chains in this list originate from one sample, sequenced in a study of cytomegalovirus exposure and HLA in healthy donors. Use of 60 Vbeta and 13 Jbeta primers characterized the PCR. Sequencing was performed with immunoSEQ multiplex PCR; in TCRdb, only in-frame clones are kept and a portion is missing. The sample consists of roughly 250,000 clones, under 90% of them appearing once. The sequencing input was PBMCs. The origin of the receptors is a girl aged 2 to 9 in good health and CMV-seronegative.

The CDR3 DNA reads as TGTGCCAGCAGTTTAAACTACGTACCTTACGAGCAGTACTTC. This encodes CASSLNYVPYEQYF. The gene calls are TRBV27 and TRBJ2-7; D remains unclear. CDR1 is MNHEY and CDR2 is SMNVEV in the germline V gene (reference sequence). V dropped 2 bases and J dropped 4 bases, with 12 bases sitting between them. The CDR3 is 14 amino acids.

The sample holds a few counts of this clone. The rearrangement uses TRBV28 and TRBJ2-7; 8 nucleotides line up with TRBD1. Germline V gene sequence: CDR1 MDHEN, CDR2 SYDVKM. The trim removed 4 bases at V and 0 bases at J, leaving 11 bases unmatched. The CDR3 has 17 amino acids. The CDR3 is CASSSFFDQGASYEQYF. CDR3 DNA sequence: TGTGCCAGCAGTTCCTTCTTCGACCAGGGGGCCTCCTACGAGCAGTACTTC.

Only one count was recorded for this clone. The chain recombines TRBV28 with TRBJ2-2, with 7 bases aligning to TRBD1. The CDR3 consists of 17 residues. V dropped 0 bases and J dropped 5; count of bases not matched to a gene: 9. Per the germline V gene, CDR1 is MDHEN and CDR2 is SYDVKM. CDR3 loop: CASSLWDHRGPTGELFF. The DNA for the CDR3 is TGTGCCAGCAGTTTATGGGATCACAGGGGACCTACCGGGGAGCTGTTTTTT.

This clone was observed a few times. V and J are TRBV5-6 and TRBJ1-4; 10 bases agree with TRBD1. This CDR3 region has 14 residues. Germline CDR1 reads SGHDT; CDR2 reads YYEEEE. V shed 5 bases and J 10 bases; nucleotides not matched to a gene: 8. The CDR3 DNA sequence: TGTGCCAGCAGTCGGGACAGGGGTGACCGAAAACTGTTTTTT. This sequence encodes CASSRDRGDRKLFF.

This chain uses TRBV29-1 with TRBJ2-3; D call uncertain. The CDR3 runs 14 residues. Trimming removed 1 base at V and 4 bases at J, with 12 bases between. The germline V gene has CDR1 SQVTM and CDR2 ANQGSEA. Here the CDR3 reads CSVEGGPFADTQYF. The CDR3 DNA follows: TGCAGCGTTGAAGGAGGTCCATTTGCAGATACGCAGTATTTT.

This chain links TRBV27 with TRBJ1-4; 11 bases agree with TRBD1. The CDR3 is 18 residues long. The trim removed 4 bases at V and 3 bases at J, leaving 10 bases unmatched. Germline loops: CDR1 MNHEY, CDR2 SMNVEV (reference sequence). The CDR3 region has the DNA TGTGCCAGCAGTTCATCGGACAGGGGGCTTAGGGCTAATGAAAAACTGTTTTTT. This encodes CASSSSDRGLRANEKLFF.

The rearrangement links TRBV10-3 to TRBJ1-1, with 11 bases that match TRBD1. This CDR3 region has 13 residues. Germline V lookup: CDR1 ENHRY, CDR2 SYGVKD. V lost 5 bases and J lost 5; bases outside the gene matches: 1. The DNA for the CDR3 is TGTGCCATCAGTCGGGACAGGGGGACTGAAGCTTTCTTT. Amino acid sequence: CAISRDRGTEAFF.

The chain has TRBV7-3 and TRBJ2-1; 13 bases are shared with TRBD2. J lost 5 bases, V lost 4 bases, and 11 bases had no gene match. CDR3 length: 18 amino acids. CDR1 and CDR2 (germline): SGHTA, FQGTGA. CDR3 DNA sequence: TGTGCCAGCAGCTCGACCACTCCGGGGACTAGCGGGAACAATGAGCAGTTCTTC. Residues: CASSSTTPGTSGNNEQFF.

V is TRBV11-2 and J is TRBJ2-3, with D tentatively TRBD2 (6 bases). V was pared by 5 bases and J by 7 bases, with 25 bases between. This CDR3 comprises 17 residues. CDR1 is SGHAT and CDR2 is FQNNGV in the germline V gene. The CDR3 is CASSLLSFRRGGYTQYF. CDR3 coding DNA: TGTGCCAGCAGCCTCCTTTCCTTCCGCCGTGGGGGGTATACGCAGTATTTT.

V and J are TRBV18 and TRBJ1-1, with D maybe TRBD1 (6 bases). This CDR3 has 18 amino acids. Germline CDR1 and CDR2: KGHSH and LQKENI. V lost 3 bases and J 2 bases, leaving 22 bases between the germline ends. Written as DNA, the CDR3 is TGTGCCAGCTCACCCCGCTGGACCTACCGGGACAATAACACTGAAGCTTTCTTT. This sequence encodes CASSPRWTYRDNNTEAFF. Full variable domain (outside the CDR3, taken from reference TRBV18 and TRBJ1-1): NAGVMQNPRHLVRRRGQEARLRCSPMKGHSHVYWYRQLPEEGLKFMVYLQKENIIDESGMPKERFSAEFPKEGPSILRIQQVVRGDSAAYFCASSPRWTYRDNNTEAFFGQGTRLTVV.

This clone was seen more than once but under ten times. The chain is built from TRBV6-4 and TRBJ2-1, with TRBD1 matching 11 bases. The CDR3 has 15 amino acids. CDR1 is MRHNA and CDR2 is SNTAGT in the germline V gene. After removal of 4 bases from V and 3 bases from J, the junction contained 2 bases not matched to a gene. CDR3: CASSAGTGGYNEQFF. Written as DNA, the CDR3 is TGTGCCAGCAGTGCGGGGACAGGGGGCTACAATGAGCAGTTCTTC.

The chain has TRBV5-5 and TRBJ1-4; D is unclear. V was shortened by 3 bases and J by 4 bases, with 13 bases between the two germline ends. Per germline, CDR1 SGHKS and CDR2 YYEKEE (reference sequence). This CDR3 has 15 residues. Here the CDR3 DNA reads TGTGCCAGCAGCTACCCCGGGAGATTTAATGAAAAACTGTTTTTT. This codes for CASSYPGRFNEKLFF.

Notes on this clone: The same CDR3 is also encoded by other DNA sequences in this sample. The chain carries TRBV6-5 and TRBJ1-1; D is undetermined. The germline gives CDR1 MNHEY, CDR2 SVGAGI. V shed 0 bases and J shed 1 base, with 3 bases lying between them. This CDR3 contains 13 residues. Here the CDR3 DNA reads TGTGCCAGCAGTTACTCGAGGAACACTGAAGCTTTCTTT. The encoded protein is CASSYSRNTEAFF.

V is TRBV5-6 and J is TRBJ2-5; TRBD2 matches 7 bases. The CDR3 length is 14 residues. CDR1 and CDR2 (germline): SGHDT, YYEEEE. J was trimmed by 4 bases and V by 4 bases; bases with no gene match: 7. The CDR3 loop reads CASSQSGTGETQYF. The CDR3 DNA is TGTGCCAGCAGCCAAAGCGGGACGGGAGAGACCCAGTACTTC.

The CDR3 is CASSGGGINNEQFF. For the CDR3, the DNA is TGTGCCAGCAGCGGGGGGGGGATAAACAATGAGCAGTTCTTC. The J gene is TRBJ2-1, the V gene TRBV6-1; 8 positions agree with TRBD2. The CDR3 sequence is 14 residues long. Germline V gives CDR1 MNHNS, CDR2 SASEGT. J gave up 5 bases and V 6 bases, and 6 bases lay outside the gene matches.

The V gene is TRBV9, the J gene TRBJ2-1, with 9 nucleotides matching TRBD1. Trimming at V came to 3 bases and at J to 6 bases, leaving 1 base not matched to a gene. Germline loops: CDR1 SGDLS, CDR2 YYNGEE. There are 13 residues in the CDR3. This CDR3 reads CASSGTGANEQFF. CDR3 DNA: TGTGCCAGCAGCGGGACAGGGGCCAATGAGCAGTTCTTC.

The V call is TRBV30, the J call TRBJ1-3, with 8 nucleotides matching TRBD1. The CDR3 consists of 16 residues. Germline CDR1 is GTSNPN and CDR2 is SVGIG (reference sequence). V dropped 0 bases and J dropped 2; count of bases not matched to a gene: 6. This chain's CDR3 is CAWSVPGRGPGNTIYF. The CDR3 region has the DNA TGTGCCTGGAGTGTACCGGGCAGGGGGCCTGGAAACACCATATATTTT.

This clone has a single count. V gene TRBV28 combines with J gene TRBJ1-1, with a possible D match to TRBD1 (5 bases). This CDR3 spans 13 amino acids. Germline CDR1 reads MDHEN; CDR2 reads SYDVKM. Trimming removed 3 bases from V and 6 bases from J, with 11 bases in between. In DNA form, the CDR3 reads TGTGCCAGCAGTTTTCAGGGTTGGGCTGAAGCTTTCTTT. As protein: CASSFQGWAEAFF.

CDR3 bases: TGTGCCAGCGTCCCCTGGCGGGACAGACAAACCATGAACACTGAAGCTTTCTTT. The encoded protein is CASVPWRDRQTMNTEAFF. The genes are TRBV2 and TRBJ1-1; 7 positions agree with TRBD1. This CDR3 has 18 amino acids. V was clipped by 8 bases and J by 0 bases; unmatched bases: 18. The germline CDR1 and CDR2 sequences are SNHLY and FYNNEI.

The J gene is TRBJ2-2, the V gene TRBV14, with TRBD2 as a possible D gene (6 bases). CDR3 length: 15 amino acids. Germline V gene data show CDR1 as SGHDN and CDR2 as FVKESK. V lost 0 bases, J lost 4 bases, and 9 bases lay in between. CDR3 sequence: CASSQDGEVTGELFF. The CDR3 DNA follows: TGTGCCAGCAGCCAAGATGGGGAGGTCACCGGGGAGCTGTTTTTT.

The rearrangement links TRBV11-2 to TRBJ2-5; tentatively, D is TRBD1 (6 bases). Germline loops: CDR1 SGHAT, CDR2 FQNNGV. CDR3 size: 14 residues. Trimming left V 1 base short and J 3 bases short, with 9 bases between. The CDR3 sequence: CASSLVTGEETQYF. The CDR3 region has the DNA TGTGCCAGCAGCTTAGTGACAGGTGAAGAGACCCAGTACTTC.

The chain links TRBV5-1 to TRBJ2-7; 9 bases fit TRBD2. V lost 2 bases and J lost 2; bases outside the gene matches: 2. Per the germline V gene, CDR1 is SGHRS and CDR2 is YFSETQ. This CDR3 has 14 amino acids. The CDR3 is CASSFIAGAYEQYF. In DNA, the CDR3 is TGCGCCAGCAGCTTTATAGCGGGAGCCTACGAGCAGTACTTC.

The V and J genes are TRBV5-1 and TRBJ2-1; TRBD1 is a possible D gene (5 bases). The CDR3 has 16 amino acids. V lost 2 bases and J 0 bases, leaving 12 bases between the germline ends. CDR1 is SGHRS and CDR2 is YFSETQ in the germline V gene. CDR3 DNA: TGCGCCAGCAGCTTAGTAGGGGTCCGCTCCTACAATGAGCAGTTCTTC. This gives the protein CASSLVGVRSYNEQFF.